The clone carrying this T cell receptor (beta chain) was observed a few times. What it binds is not known. This sample was included in a study of cytomegalovirus exposure and HLA in healthy donors. Study in general: For the roughly 400 genotyped donors, about 81% fell within the Caucasian-associated ancestry cluster. Findings and limits, study-wide: Further analysis, carried out later, found HLA-associated TCR beta chains more clonally expanded than equally common other chains. Within a later analysis, the majority of CMV-associated TCR beta chains appeared HLA-restricted.

With 60 Vbeta and 13 Jbeta primers, the PCR was carried out. Clones were read by immunoSEQ multiplex PCR, and TCRdb kept only the in-frame ones, dropping some. Here the sample spans approximately 100,000 clones, 65% to 80% being singletons. The specimen was PBMCs. The TCR originated in a woman aged 40 to 50 in good health and CMV-seronegative.

The CDR3 region has the DNA TGTGCCAGCACTCTAGGGGTAGCGGGAGACAATGAGCAGTTCTTC. Translating it yields CASTLGVAGDNEQFF. The chain employs TRBV7-9 and TRBJ2-1, with TRBD2 matching over 9 bases. There are 15 residues in the CDR3. Trimming took 7 bases from V and 5 from J; bases not matched to a gene: 9. CDR1 SEHNR and CDR2 FQNEAQ come from the germline V gene (reference sequence). Looking up the rest from reference TRBV7-9 and TRBJ2-1 gives the full variable domain: DTGVSQNPRHKITKRGQNVTFRCDPISEHNRLYWYRQTLGQGPEFLTYFQNEAQLEKSRLLSDRFSAERPKGSFSTLEIQRTEQGDSAMYLCASTLGVAGDNEQFFGPGTRLTVL.